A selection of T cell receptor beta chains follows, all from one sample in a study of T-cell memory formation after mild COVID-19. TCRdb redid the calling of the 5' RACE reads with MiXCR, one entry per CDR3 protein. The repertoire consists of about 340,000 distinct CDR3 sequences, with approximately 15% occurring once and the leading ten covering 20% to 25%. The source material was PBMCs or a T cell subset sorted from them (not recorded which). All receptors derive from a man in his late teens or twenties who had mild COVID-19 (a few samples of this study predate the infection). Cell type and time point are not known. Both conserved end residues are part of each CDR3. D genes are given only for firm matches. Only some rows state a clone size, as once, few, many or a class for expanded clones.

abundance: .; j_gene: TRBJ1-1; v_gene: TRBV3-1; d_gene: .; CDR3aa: CASSQEDGAFF; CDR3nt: TGTGCCAGCAGCCAAGAGGACGGGGCTTTCTTT
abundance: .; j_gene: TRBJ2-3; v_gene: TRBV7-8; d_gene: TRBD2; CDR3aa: CASSLAWRDGTRLYTQYF; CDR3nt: TGTGCCAGCAGCTTAGCTTGGCGGGACGGGACTAGGTTGTATACGCAGTATTTT
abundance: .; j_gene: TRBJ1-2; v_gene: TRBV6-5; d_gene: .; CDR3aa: CASSSRGAYGYTF; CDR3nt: TGTGCCAGCAGCTCCAGGGGCGCCTATGGCTACACCTTC
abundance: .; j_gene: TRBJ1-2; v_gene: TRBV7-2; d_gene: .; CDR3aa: CASSPAPRGNYGYTF; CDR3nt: TGTGCCAGCAGCCCCGCGCCCCGGGGAAACTATGGCTACACCTTC
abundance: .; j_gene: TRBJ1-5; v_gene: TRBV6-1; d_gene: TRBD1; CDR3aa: CASVPSRQGKNQPQHF; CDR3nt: TGTGCCAGCGTGCCCAGTCGACAGGGAAAAAATCAGCCCCAGCATTTT
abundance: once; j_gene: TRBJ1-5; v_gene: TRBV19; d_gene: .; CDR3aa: CASRSGWGNQPQHF; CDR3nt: TGTGCCAGTAGGTCAGGGTGGGGGAATCAGCCCCAGCATTTT
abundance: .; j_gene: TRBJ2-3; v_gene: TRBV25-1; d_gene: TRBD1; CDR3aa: CASSDLSGQKSTDTQYF; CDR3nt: TGTGCCAGCAGTGACCTCTCGGGACAGAAGAGCACAGATACGCAGTATTTT
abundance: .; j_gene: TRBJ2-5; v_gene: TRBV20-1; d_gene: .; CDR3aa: CSAPEGTYQETQYF; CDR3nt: TGCAGTGCTCCAGAGGGGACCTACCAAGAGACCCAGTACTTC
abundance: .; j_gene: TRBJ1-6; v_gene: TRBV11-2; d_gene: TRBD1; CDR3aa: CASSLDPAGQGYSPLHF; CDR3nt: TGTGCCAGCAGCTTAGATCCCGCGGGACAGGGATATTCACCCCTCCACTTT
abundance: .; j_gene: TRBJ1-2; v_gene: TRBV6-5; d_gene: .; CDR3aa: CASFSGYGYTF; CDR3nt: TGTGCCAGCTTCTCGGGCTATGGCTACACCTTC
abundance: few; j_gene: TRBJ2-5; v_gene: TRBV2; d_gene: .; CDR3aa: CASGRGSRGETQYF; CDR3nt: TGTGCCAGCGGTAGGGGGTCCCGGGGAGAGACCCAGTACTTC
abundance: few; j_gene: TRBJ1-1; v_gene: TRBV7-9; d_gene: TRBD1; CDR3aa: CASSGDRDRGAEAFF; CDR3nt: TGTGCCAGCAGCGGGGACCGGGACAGGGGTGCTGAAGCTTTCTTT
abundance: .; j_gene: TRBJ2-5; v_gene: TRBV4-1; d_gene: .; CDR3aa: CASRQASLQGPQETQYF; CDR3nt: TGCGCCAGCAGACAAGCGAGCCTACAGGGCCCCCAAGAGACCCAGTACTTC
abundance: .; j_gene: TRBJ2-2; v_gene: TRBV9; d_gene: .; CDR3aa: CASSVGYAGELFF; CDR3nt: TGTGCCAGCAGCGTGGGTTACGCCGGGGAGCTGTTTTTT
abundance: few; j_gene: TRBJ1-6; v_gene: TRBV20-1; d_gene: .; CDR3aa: CSARDWLRGNSPLHF; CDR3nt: TGCAGTGCTAGAGACTGGCTACGAGGGAATTCACCCCTCCACTTT
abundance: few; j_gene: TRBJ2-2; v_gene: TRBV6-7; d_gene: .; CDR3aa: CASSYWPNTGELFF; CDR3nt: TGTGCCAGCAGTTACTGGCCCAACACCGGGGAGCTGTTTTTT
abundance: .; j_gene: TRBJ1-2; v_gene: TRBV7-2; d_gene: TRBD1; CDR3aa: CASRDRTGELVSGYTF; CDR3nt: TGTGCCAGCAGAGATCGGACAGGGGAACTAGTTAGTGGCTACACCTTC
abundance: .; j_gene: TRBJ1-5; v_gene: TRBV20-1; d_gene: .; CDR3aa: CSASPNHHPSNQPQHF; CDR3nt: TGCAGTGCTAGTCCCAATCACCACCCCTCTAATCAGCCCCAGCATTTT
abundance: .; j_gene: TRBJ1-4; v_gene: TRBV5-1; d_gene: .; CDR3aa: CASKGEEKLFF; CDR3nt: TGCGCCAGCAAAGGAGAAGAAAAACTGTTTTTT
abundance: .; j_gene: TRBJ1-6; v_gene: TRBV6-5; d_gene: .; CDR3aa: CASSYSTDLTSPLHF; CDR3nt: TGTGCCAGCAGTTACTCGACAGATTTGACTTCACCCCTCCACTTT
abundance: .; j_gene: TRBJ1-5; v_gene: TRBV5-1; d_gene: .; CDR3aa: CASSPTQYSNQPQHF; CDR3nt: TGCGCCAGCAGCCCGACTCAGTATAGCAATCAGCCCCAGCATTTT
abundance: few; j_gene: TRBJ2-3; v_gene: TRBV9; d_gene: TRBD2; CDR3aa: CASSEVLPGLARADTQYF; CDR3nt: TGTGCCAGCAGCGAGGTCTTACCGGGACTAGCTCGGGCAGATACGCAGTATTTT
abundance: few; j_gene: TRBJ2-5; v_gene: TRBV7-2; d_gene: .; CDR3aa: CASARQGGEVTQYF; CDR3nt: TGTGCCAGCGCGAGACAGGGAGGTGAGGTGACCCAGTACTTC
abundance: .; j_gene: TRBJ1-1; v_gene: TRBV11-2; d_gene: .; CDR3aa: CASSLRGVGAFF; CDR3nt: TGTGCCAGCAGCTTGAGAGGGGTGGGAGCTTTCTTT
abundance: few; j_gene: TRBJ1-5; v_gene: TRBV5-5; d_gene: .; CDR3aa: CASSSTEAGYQPQHF; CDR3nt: TGTGCCAGCAGCTCAACTGAGGCGGGGTATCAGCCCCAGCATTTT
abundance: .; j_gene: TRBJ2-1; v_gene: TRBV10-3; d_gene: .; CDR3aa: CAISANGGYNEQFF; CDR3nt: TGTGCCATCAGTGCTAACGGGGGCTACAATGAGCAGTTCTTC
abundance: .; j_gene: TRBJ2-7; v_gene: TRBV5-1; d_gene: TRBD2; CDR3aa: CASSVGTSGGYEQYF; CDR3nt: TGCGCCAGCAGCGTGGGGACTAGCGGGGGGTACGAGCAGTACTTC
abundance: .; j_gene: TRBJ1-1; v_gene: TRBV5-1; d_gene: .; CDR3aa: CASRQRPSSNTEAFF; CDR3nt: TGCGCCAGCAGACAAAGACCGTCGAGTAACACTGAAGCTTTCTTT